Below, one T cell receptor (beta chain) is given with its context. Its specificity is not known. Germline values: CDR1 SGHTA, CDR2 FQGTGA. The CDR3 consists of 16 residues. Trimming pared 4 bases from V and 1 base from J, leaving 14 bases between. The data stem from a study of siplizumab effects on memory and regulatory T cells. Assay used: immunoSEQ multiplex PCR; TCRdb lists only in-frame clones, some missing. Of around 100,000 clones in the sample, around 90% were seen once. Study outcomes and limitations: Controls showed an average of roughly 30% Treg-derived mappable alloreactive CD4+ clones, while siplizumab showed nearly 70%. Naive T cells apparently outstripped memory cells in diversity and seemed major alloresponse contributors.

The sequenced sample was CD4+ T cells sorted from blood. The chain carries TRBV7-3 and TRBJ2-1; a weak D match, TRBD2 (6 bases). The TCR originated in a human donor in good health. The CDR3 DNA sequence: TGTGCCAGCAGCTGGGTGGGGACTGTTTCCTACAATGAGCAGTTCTTC. Its translation: CASSWVGTVSYNEQFF.